The clone carrying this T cell receptor beta chain occurred many times. Its antigen is not known. These data are taken from a study of response to subunit inactivated influenza vaccine. TCRdb independently ran MiXCR on the RT-PCR reads; one entry per CDR3 protein. Among hundreds of thousands of distinct CDR3 sequences listed, about 12% were seen once. The study's findings and limits: The authors suggested that few new T cells are recruited per seasonal influenza vaccination.

Sequencing was performed on PBMCs from blood, taken on the day of vaccination. This TCR was recovered from a man in his fifties or sixties who received an inactivated influenza vaccine.

DNA of the CDR3: TGTGCCAGCAGTCGGCAGTCGAATCAGCCCCAGCATTTT. Translation gives CASSRQSNQPQHF. The chain combines TRBV28 with TRBJ1-5; D unresolved. V dropped 5 bases and J dropped 4 bases, with 9 bases sitting between them. Germline V lookup: CDR1 MDHEN, CDR2 SYDVKM. CDR3 length: 13 residues.